This TCR beta chain is from a study of vaccination and CD4 T cells after COVID-19. A word on this clonotype: Antigen specificity is unknown.

The CDR3 is made up of 13 amino acids. Germline CDR1 MDHEN, CDR2 SYDVKM. The V end lost 6 bases, the J end lost 0 bases, and 7 bases lay between the germline ends. Stated treatment: roughly 10-day PBMC culture with coronavirus spike peptide pools or control peptides (ViraFEST assay). Cell culture was performed with roughly 2 million PBMCs per well in the presence of about 9.3 IU/ml IL-2 and roughly 10 ug/ml peptide pools. Sequencing of cultured CD4+ T cell DNA used the Oncomine TCR Beta short-read assay. TCRdb ran MiXCR on the PCR reads and lists one entry per CDR3 protein. Of roughly 14,000 distinct CDR3 sequences in the sample, approximately 58% are singletons; the top ten hold over 9.5%.

This chain links TRBV28 with TRBJ2-3; no reliable D call. The receptor was derived from a human donor who had recovered from COVID-19. Sequencing was carried out using CD4+ T cells from blood, cultured in vitro. This chain's CDR3 is CASRVDSTDTQYF. The CDR3 DNA follows: TGTGCCAGCAGGGTGGACAGCACAGATACGCAGTATTTT.